This T cell receptor (beta chain) was recovered during a study of Graves' ophthalmopathy and Graves' hyperthyroidism. A note on this clonotype: The target antigen is unknown.

Researchers took RNA transcripts and amplified TCR beta CDR3 regions from them. RT-PCR in the first round used HTBI primers; a second-round multiplex PCR followed. Each CDR3 protein gets one entry after TCRdb re-called the multiplex PCR reads with MiXCR. Found here are about 180,000 distinct CDR3 sequences, less than 45% of them singletons; the top ten hold around 5.8%. Findings and caveats of the study: The model predicted progression of ophthalmopathy with a sensitivity of about 68%, and its specificity was 72.22%.

The CDR3 has 14 amino acids. V shed 0 bases and J shed 4 bases, with 9 bases lying between them. Looked up from germline, CDR1 is SGHAT and CDR2 is FQNNGV. The material sequenced was peripheral blood. The V call is TRBV11-2, the J call TRBJ1-1; D gene unclear. This TCR was recovered from a woman in her thirties or forties with Graves' ophthalmopathy. CDR3 bases: TGTGCCAGCAGCTTAGAGGGTGGAGGCACTGAAGCTTTCTTT. As protein: CASSLEGGGTEAFF.